This TCR beta chain emerged from a study of CD8+ T cells in alopecia areata. RNA, once extracted, was reverse transcribed into cDNA for use as the sequencing template. Sequenced by immunoSEQ multiplex PCR; TCRdb stores in-frame clones only, minus some. The sample contains some 200,000 clones, more than 50% of which appear only once. Per the germline V gene, CDR1 is SGHVS and CDR2 is FNYEAQ. The CDR3 runs 15 residues. Trimming shortened V by 5 bases and J by 3 bases, and 17 bases separated the two germline ends. This clone was found once. The chain is built from TRBV7-6 and TRBJ2-7; D remains ambiguous. The specimen was CD8+ T cells sorted from blood. The sequence was collected from a human donor in good health. DNA of the CDR3: TGTGCCAGCAGCCCGAGTCTCAGCGTGGGCTACGAGCAGTACTTC. It translates to CASSPSLSVGYEQYF.